What follows is one T cell receptor beta chain and its context. Its antigen is currently unknown. This sample stems from a study of PD-1 blockade in classical Hodgkin lymphoma. Study results and limitations: Healthy donors reportedly exceeded newly diagnosed patients in baseline TCR diversity.

Only in-frame clones appear in the TCRdb table, and some are missing; sequencing was by immunoSEQ multiplex PCR. The sample includes approximately 21,000 clones, more than 70% of them seen just once. The sample's time point: cycle 4 day 1 (C4D1), after less than 7 weeks of nivolumab. Every patient was affected by relapse after autologous stem cell transplantation, while exposure to brentuximab vedotin was not uniform. Per germline, CDR1 SEHNR and CDR2 FQNEAQ (reference sequence). There are 17 residues in the CDR3. Deletions cut 6 bases from V and 2 bases from J, with 22 bases between. This sample comprised peripheral blood mononuclear cells (PBMCs), obtained before the fourth cycle of nivolumab. This chain connects TRBV7-9 to TRBJ2-5; TRBD1 is a possible D gene (6 bases). This TCR came from a human donor with classical Hodgkin lymphoma. The CDR3 bases are TGTGCCAGCAGTAAATCTGCGGACAGTAGGTGGCAAGAGACCCAGTACTTC. This sequence encodes CASSKSADSRWQETQYF.